The 29 T cell receptor beta chains below all came from one sample that was sequenced in a study of cytomegalovirus exposure and HLA in healthy donors. Primers included in the PCR were 60 Vbeta and 13 Jbeta primers. Libraries were prepared by immunoSEQ multiplex PCR; TCRdb keeps only in-frame clonotypes and omits some of them. The sample has 150,000 to 200,000 clones, about 62% seen once. Sequencing input: PBMCs. The receptors shown here come from a man aged 40-55 years in good health and CMV-seronegative.

The chain carries TRBV5-4 and TRBJ2-3; 8 nucleotides match TRBD2. Germline V gives CDR1 SGHNT, CDR2 YYREEE (reference sequence). This CDR3 has 16 amino acids. Germline trimming cut 0 bases from V and 2 bases from J; bases unmatched to any gene: 5. CDR3 DNA: TGTGCCAGCAGCTTGGCTTTAGCGGGGTACACAGATACGCAGTATTTT. Its translation is CASSLALAGYTDTQYF.

The chain employs TRBV6-4 and TRBJ2-1; 15 bases align to TRBD2. J was trimmed by 3 bases and V by 6 bases; bases with no gene match: 6. Germline CDR1 MRHNA, CDR2 SNTAGT. CDR3 length equals 17 residues. Written as DNA, the CDR3 is TGTGCCAGCAGGGCCGGGACTAGCGGGAGGCTCTACAATGAGCAGTTCTTC. Its protein is CASRAGTSGRLYNEQFF.

The J gene is TRBJ2-2, the V gene TRBV7-9, with TRBD1 as a possible D gene (5 bases). The V gene's germline CDR1 is SEHNR and CDR2 FQNEAQ (reference sequence). CDR3 size: 14 residues. Trimming took 3 bases from V and 5 from J, leaving 10 bases between them. The CDR3: CASSFKGDTGELFF. CDR3 DNA: TGTGCCAGCAGCTTCAAAGGGGATACCGGGGAGCTGTTTTTT. Complete variable domain (other parts from reference TRBV7-9 and TRBJ2-2): DTGVSQNPRHKITKRGQNVTFRCDPISEHNRLYWYRQTLGQGPEFLTYFQNEAQLEKSRLLSDRFSAERPKGSFSTLEIQRTEQGDSAMYLCASSFKGDTGELFFGEGSRLTVL.

The rearrangement uses TRBV19 and TRBJ2-3; tentatively, D is TRBD1 (5 bases). The V gene lost 5 bases and the J gene lost 0 bases, with 15 bases spanning the gap. The CDR3 runs 16 residues. CDR1 and CDR2 (germline): LNHDA, SQIVND (reference sequence). The CDR3 DNA is TGTGCCAGTAGTTCCGGGCCAGGACAAAGCACAGATACGCAGTATTTT. Amino acids: CASSSGPGQSTDTQYF.

This chain links TRBV18 with TRBJ2-2; TRBD1 matches 7 bases. V shed 3 bases and J 4 bases; nucleotides not matched to a gene: 11. The germline CDR1 and CDR2 sequences are KGHSH and LQKENI. CDR3 size: 17 residues. The CDR3 DNA is TGTGCCAGCTCACCCTCCACGAGGGGGCAAGGCACCGGGGAGCTGTTTTTT. It translates to CASSPSTRGQGTGELFF.

This clone was seen a handful of times. This chain links TRBV2 with TRBJ2-5; TRBD2 matches at 12 bases. Looked up from germline, CDR1 is SNHLY and CDR2 is FYNNEI. After removal of 6 bases from V and 0 bases from J, the junction contained 5 bases not matched to a gene. The CDR3 has 16 amino acids. The CDR3 sequence is CASRATSGGNQETQYF. The CDR3, as DNA: TGTGCCAGCAGGGCCACTAGCGGGGGGAACCAAGAGACCCAGTACTTC.

This sequence joins TRBV2 and TRBJ2-1, with 10 bases that match TRBD2. V gave up 2 bases and J gave up 4 bases; unmatched junction bases: 14. This CDR3 has 19 amino acids. The germline V gene has CDR1 SNHLY and CDR2 FYNNEI. The CDR3 DNA sequence: TGTGCCAGCAGTGAATCTAGCGGGGGCGCCCCGGGTCCGTACAATGAGCAGTTCTTC. Its protein product is CASSESSGGAPGPYNEQFF.

This clone turned up a few times. The chain has TRBV27 and TRBJ2-3; tentatively, D is TRBD2 (5 bases). Trimming took 3 bases from V and 0 from J, leaving 10 bases between them. CDR3 length: 15 amino acids. Per germline, CDR1 MNHEY and CDR2 SMNVEV (reference sequence). CDR3 sequence (DNA): TGTGCCAGCAGTTTGTGGCGGACTAGCACAGATACGCAGTATTTT. Encoded protein: CASSLWRTSTDTQYF.

The chain has TRBV2 and TRBJ2-1; 11 positions match TRBD2. V shed 2 bases and J 8 bases; nucleotides not matched to a gene: 5. The germline V gene encodes CDR1 SNHLY and CDR2 FYNNEI. This CDR3 spans 15 amino acids. Here the CDR3 reads CASSEFSGGAYEQFF. The DNA for the CDR3 is TGTGCCAGCAGTGAATTTAGCGGGGGGGCCTATGAGCAGTTCTTC.

This clone was observed a few times. The V call is TRBV5-1, the J call TRBJ2-4; 8 positions match TRBD1. Germline trimming cut 1 base from V and 3 bases from J; bases unmatched to any gene: 9. The V gene's germline CDR1 is SGHRS and CDR2 YFSETQ. The CDR3 has 17 residues. In nucleotides, the CDR3 is TGCGCCAGCAGCTTGACCGCAGGGGGCGAGGTCAAAAACATTCAGTACTTC. Translated, it gives CASSLTAGGEVKNIQYF.

This clone came up a few times. The gene calls are TRBV6-1 and TRBJ1-4; TRBD1 matches at 7 bases. V was clipped by 3 bases and J by 8 bases; unmatched bases: 6. The germline V gene has CDR1 MNHNS and CDR2 SASEGT. The CDR3 spans 14 residues. DNA for the CDR3: TGTGCCAGCAGTGATAACAGGGGATTGGAAAAACTGTTTTTT. This gives the protein CASSDNRGLEKLFF.

The chain joins TRBV14 to TRBJ2-4; perhaps TRBD2 as D (7 bases). CDR1 and CDR2 from the germline V gene are SGHDN and FVKESK. There are 17 residues in the CDR3. The germline V and J ends were trimmed by 0 bases and 6 bases, with 18 bases remaining between them. The CDR3 here is CASSQDRGDTLRNIQYF. The DNA of the CDR3 is TGTGCCAGCAGCCAAGATCGGGGGGACACTCTTCGAAACATTCAGTACTTC.

This clone came up once. The CDR3 sequence: CASSGGDRVNYGYTF. CDR3 coding DNA: TGTGCCAGCAGTGGGGGGGACAGGGTGAATTATGGCTACACCTTC. The rearrangement joins TRBV25-1 to TRBJ1-2, with 9 bases that match TRBD1. The CDR3 spans 15 residues. The germline CDR1 and CDR2 sequences are MGHDK and SYGVNS. Losses at the gene ends were 4 bases for V and 5 bases for J; bases not matched to a gene: 8.

This chain connects TRBV7-6 to TRBJ2-5, with unresolved D. Germline values: CDR1 SGHVS, CDR2 FNYEAQ. The CDR3 loop spans 13 amino acids. V shed 5 bases and J shed 0 bases, with 7 bases lying between them. The CDR3 DNA reads TGTGCCAGCAGCCTTTACTACCAAGAGACCCAGTACTTC. Translation: CASSLYYQETQYF.

V and J are TRBV7-9 and TRBJ2-1; perhaps TRBD2 as D (6 bases). The germline gives CDR1 SEHNR, CDR2 FQNEAQ (reference sequence). The V and J ends lost 4 bases and 7 bases respectively, with 8 bases between them. The CDR3 totals 12 residues. CDR3 DNA sequence: TGTGCCAGCAGCTGGGGGACTAATGAGCAGTTCTTC. Its protein product is CASSWGTNEQFF. The variable domain in full, completed from reference TRBV7-9 and TRBJ2-1, reads DTGVSQNPRHKITKRGQNVTFRCDPISEHNRLYWYRQTLGQGPEFLTYFQNEAQLEKSRLLSDRFSAERPKGSFSTLEIQRTEQGDSAMYLCASSWGTNEQFFGPGTRLTVL.

This chain links TRBV5-4 with TRBJ1-1, with 12 bases lining up with TRBD1. CDR3 length: 16 amino acids. Trimming at V came to 0 bases and at J to 11 bases, leaving 11 bases not matched to a gene. CDR1 and CDR2 (germline): SGHNT, YYREEE (reference sequence). The CDR3 region is CASSLGPGQGALEAFF. The CDR3 DNA follows: TGTGCCAGCAGCTTGGGCCCGGGACAGGGGGCTTTGGAGGCTTTCTTT.

In its sample, this clone was seen a few times. This chain links TRBV4-1 with TRBJ2-5; 7 bases fit TRBD1. The V gene end was trimmed by 2 bases and the J gene end by 5 bases; junction bases not matched to a gene: 5. The CDR3 length is 14 residues. Germline CDR1 and CDR2: MGHRA and YSYEKL. CDR3 protein: CASSQNYRGETQYF. CDR3 in DNA: TGCGCCAGCAGCCAAAATTACAGGGGCGAGACCCAGTACTTC.

The V call is TRBV6-5, the J call TRBJ1-1; TRBD1 might be the D (5 bases). This CDR3 has 15 amino acids. The V end was cut by 0 bases, the J end by 7 bases, with 15 bases between. Looked up from germline, CDR1 is MNHEY and CDR2 is SVGAGI. The CDR3 coding sequence is TGTGCCAGCAGTTACTCGAGCAGGGTTGATGGTGAAGCTTTCTTT. The encoded protein is CASSYSSRVDGEAFF.

This chain joins TRBV15 and TRBJ2-3; D ambiguous. Trimming took 3 bases from V and 4 from J, leaving 11 bases between them. The CDR3 totals 14 residues. CDR1 LNHNV and CDR2 YYDKDF come from the germline V gene (reference sequence). CDR3 in DNA: TGTGCCACCAGCAGGAGTGTTGCGTCAGATACGCAGTATTTT. Protein sequence: CATSRSVASDTQYF.

The gene calls are TRBV7-3 and TRBJ2-7, with 7 bases that match TRBD2. This CDR3 has 14 amino acids. V trimming: 2 bases; J trimming: 3 bases; junction bases outside the gene matches: 4. The germline V gene encodes CDR1 SGHTA and CDR2 FQGTGA. The CDR3 DNA reads as TGTGCCAGCAGCTTAGCGGGAGTAGGCTACGAGCAGTACTTC. Residues: CASSLAGVGYEQYF.

The rearrangement joins TRBV19 to TRBJ1-4; D uncertain. Germline lookup yields CDR1 LNHDA and CDR2 SQIVND (reference sequence). Trimming pared 6 bases from V and 2 bases from J, leaving 10 bases between. The CDR3 is 14 amino acids. CDR3: CASSLAGTNEKLFF. CDR3 coding DNA: TGTGCCAGTAGCCTGGCCGGGACTAATGAAAAACTGTTTTTT.

This clone has more than one count but fewer than ten. J is TRBJ1-1 and V is TRBV7-8, with D tentatively TRBD1 (5 bases). There are 11 residues in the CDR3. CDR1 is SGHVS, CDR2 FQNEAQ, per germline. The V and J ends lost 5 bases and 9 bases respectively, with 10 bases between them. CDR3 sequence reads: CASSLGGKAFF. Here the CDR3 DNA reads TGTGCCAGCAGCCTGGGGGGGAAAGCTTTCTTT.

In its sample, this clone was seen once. The gene calls are TRBV7-2 and TRBJ1-5; 8 bases agree with TRBD1. V gave up 2 bases and J gave up 6 bases; unmatched junction bases: 9. The length of the CDR3 is 16 residues. CDR1 is SGHTA, CDR2 FQGNSA, per germline. CDR3 in DNA: TGTGCCAGCAGCTTAAGGTCAGGGGGCTTGGGTCAGCCCCAGCATTTT. Protein product: CASSLRSGGLGQPQHF. Complete variable domain (other parts from reference TRBV7-2 and TRBJ1-5): GAGVSQSPSNKVTEKGKDVELRCDPISGHTALYWYRQSLGQGLEFLIYFQGNSAPDKSGLPSDRFSAERTGGSVSTLTIQRTQQEDSAVYLCASSLRSGGLGQPQHFGDGTRLSIL.

This clone was seen a handful of times. The chain carries TRBV27 and TRBJ1-1; possible D gene TRBD1, 6 bases. Germline lookup yields CDR1 MNHEY and CDR2 SMNVEV (reference sequence). This CDR3 has 15 residues. Trimming stripped 2 bases from V and 1 base from J, with 11 bases between. The CDR3 DNA sequence: TGTGCCAGCAGTTTAGCAGGGGATCGGAACACTGAAGCTTTCTTT. The encoded protein is CASSLAGDRNTEAFF.

This clone showed up just a few times. The chain uses TRBV6-1 and TRBJ2-3, with D perhaps matching TRBD1 (5 bases). Trimming stripped 5 bases from V and 5 bases from J, with 8 bases between. The CDR3 has 12 amino acids. The germline V gene encodes CDR1 MNHNS and CDR2 SASEGT. The CDR3 sequence is CASSPTGDTQYF. DNA for the CDR3: TGTGCCAGCAGTCCCACAGGAGATACGCAGTATTTT.

The genes are TRBV15 and TRBJ2-3; 12 bases match TRBD2. Germline CDR1 is LNHNV and CDR2 is YYDKDF (reference sequence). Unmatched junction bases numbered 19, after V lost 0 bases and J lost 6 bases. This CDR3 spans 21 amino acids. CDR3 DNA: TGTGCCACCAGCAGAGATATTCCCCTATCTAGCGGGGGGGCAATGTGGGATACGCAGTATTTT. It yields the protein CATSRDIPLSSGGAMWDTQYF.

The CDR3 loop reads CASSSTGATNEKLFF. The DNA of the CDR3 is TGTGCCAGCAGCTCGACAGGGGCAACTAATGAAAAACTGTTTTTT. This chain links TRBV9 with TRBJ1-4; 8 nucleotides agree with TRBD1. The CDR3 length is 15 residues. Germline CDR1 is SGDLS and CDR2 is YYNGEE. V lost 4 bases, J lost 0 bases, and 2 bases stayed unmatched. The full variable domain, its missing parts supplied by reference TRBV9 and TRBJ1-4, is DSGVTQTPKHLITATGQRVTLRCSPRSGDLSVYWYQQSLDQGLQFLIQYYNGEERAKGNILERFSAQQFPDLHSELNLSSLELGDSALYFCASSSTGATNEKLFFGSGTQLSVL.

This clone was picked up a small number of times. This sequence joins TRBV2 and TRBJ2-5, with D perhaps TRBD1 (5 bases). Germline V gene sequence: CDR1 SNHLY, CDR2 FYNNEI. The V end lost 2 bases, the J end lost 5 bases, and 9 bases lay between the germline ends. The length of the CDR3 is 13 residues. DNA of the CDR3: TGTGCCAGCAGTGAAAGGGGTTGGGAGACCCAGTACTTC. Protein sequence: CASSERGWETQYF.

V usage is TRBV6-6 and J usage is TRBJ1-6; tentative D call: TRBD1 (5 bases). Per germline, CDR1 MNHNY and CDR2 SVGAGI (reference sequence). There are 15 residues in the CDR3. V gave up 6 bases and J gave up 2 bases, with 11 bases separating them. The DNA for the CDR3 is TGTGCCAGCAGCTATGACAGTCCCTATAATTCACCCCTCCACTTT. Protein: CASSYDSPYNSPLHF.